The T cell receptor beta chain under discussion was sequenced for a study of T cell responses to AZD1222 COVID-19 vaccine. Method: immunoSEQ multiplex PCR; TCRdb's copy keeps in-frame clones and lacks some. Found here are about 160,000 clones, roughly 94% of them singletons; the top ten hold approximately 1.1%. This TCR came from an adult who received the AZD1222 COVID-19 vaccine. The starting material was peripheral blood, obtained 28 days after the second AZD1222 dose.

The CDR3 reads CASSAYRGPFSGANVLTF. DNA for the CDR3: TGTGCCAGCAGCGCCTACAGGGGACCCTTCTCTGGGGCCAACGTCCTGACTTTC. The chain joins TRBV5-6 to TRBJ2-6, with 7 bases that match TRBD1. The CDR3 covers 18 residues. Germline lookup yields CDR1 SGHDT and CDR2 YYEEEE. J lost 0 bases, V lost 4 bases, and 10 bases had no gene match.